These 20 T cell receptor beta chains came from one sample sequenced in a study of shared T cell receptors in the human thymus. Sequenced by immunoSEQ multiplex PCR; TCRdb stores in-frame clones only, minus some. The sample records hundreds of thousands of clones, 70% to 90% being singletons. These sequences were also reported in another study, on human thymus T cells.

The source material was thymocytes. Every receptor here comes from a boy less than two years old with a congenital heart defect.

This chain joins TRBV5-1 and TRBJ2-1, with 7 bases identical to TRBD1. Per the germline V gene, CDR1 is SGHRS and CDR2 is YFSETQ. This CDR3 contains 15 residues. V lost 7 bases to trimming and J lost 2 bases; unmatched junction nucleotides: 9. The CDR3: CASANRDRTYNEQFF. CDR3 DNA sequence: TGCGCCAGCGCCAACCGGGACAGAACCTACAATGAGCAGTTCTTC.

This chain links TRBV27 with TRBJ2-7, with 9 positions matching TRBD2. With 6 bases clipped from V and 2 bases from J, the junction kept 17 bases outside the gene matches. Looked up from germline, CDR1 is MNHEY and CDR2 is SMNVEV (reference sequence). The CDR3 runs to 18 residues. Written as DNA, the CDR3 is TGTGCCAGCAGCCGGACAGATCGACTAGCGGTTCTAACCTACGAGCAGTACTTC. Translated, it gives CASSRTDRLAVLTYEQYF.

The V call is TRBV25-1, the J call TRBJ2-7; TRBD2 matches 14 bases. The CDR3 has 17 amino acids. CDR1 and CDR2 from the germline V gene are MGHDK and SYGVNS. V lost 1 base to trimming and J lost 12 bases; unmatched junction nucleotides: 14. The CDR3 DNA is TGTGCCAGCAGTGAATCAATTTCGGGGACTAGCGGGAGAGTACGGTACTTC. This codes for CASSESISGTSGRVRYF.

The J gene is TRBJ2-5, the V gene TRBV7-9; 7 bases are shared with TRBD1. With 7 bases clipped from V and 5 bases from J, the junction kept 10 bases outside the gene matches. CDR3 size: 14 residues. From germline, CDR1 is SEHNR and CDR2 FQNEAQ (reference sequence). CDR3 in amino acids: CASTLPTGEETQYF. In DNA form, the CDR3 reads TGTGCCAGCACCCTCCCCACAGGGGAGGAGACCCAGTACTTC.

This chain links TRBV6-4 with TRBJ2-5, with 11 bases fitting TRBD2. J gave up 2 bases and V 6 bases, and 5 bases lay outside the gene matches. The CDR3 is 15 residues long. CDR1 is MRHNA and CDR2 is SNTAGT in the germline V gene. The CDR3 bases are TGTGCCAGCAGGATGACTAGCGGGAAACAAGAGACCCAGTACTTC. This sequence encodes CASRMTSGKQETQYF.

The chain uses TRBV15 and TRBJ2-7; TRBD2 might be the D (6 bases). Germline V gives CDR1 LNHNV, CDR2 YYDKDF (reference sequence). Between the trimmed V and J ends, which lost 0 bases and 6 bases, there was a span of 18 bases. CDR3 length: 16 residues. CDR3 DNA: TGTGCCACCAGCAGAGATCTTAAAGCGGGTGTTTGCGAGCAGTACTTC. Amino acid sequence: CATSRDLKAGVCEQYF.

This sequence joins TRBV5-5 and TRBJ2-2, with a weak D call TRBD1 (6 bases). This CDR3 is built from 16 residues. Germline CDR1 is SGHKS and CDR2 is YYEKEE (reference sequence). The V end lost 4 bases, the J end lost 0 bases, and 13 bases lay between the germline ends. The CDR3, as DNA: TGTGCCAGCAGCGCCCAACAGGGTTCGAACACCGGGGAGCTGTTTTTT. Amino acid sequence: CASSAQQGSNTGELFF.

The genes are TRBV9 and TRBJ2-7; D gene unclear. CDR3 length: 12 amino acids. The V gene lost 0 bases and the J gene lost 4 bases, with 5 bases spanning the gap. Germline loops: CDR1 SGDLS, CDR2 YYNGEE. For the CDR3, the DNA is TGTGCCAGCAGCGTAGGCCGGTACGAGCAGTACTTC. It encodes CASSVGRYEQYF.

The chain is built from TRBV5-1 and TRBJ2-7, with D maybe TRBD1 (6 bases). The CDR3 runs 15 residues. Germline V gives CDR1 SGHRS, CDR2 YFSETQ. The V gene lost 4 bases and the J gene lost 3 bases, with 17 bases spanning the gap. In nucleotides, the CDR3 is TGCGCCAGCAGCCCTAACAGGGAGTCCGGCTACGAGCAGTACTTC. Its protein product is CASSPNRESGYEQYF. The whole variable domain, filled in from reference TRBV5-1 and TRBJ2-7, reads KAGVTQTPRYLIKTRGQQVTLSCSPISGHRSVSWYQQTPGQGLQFLFEYFSETQRNKGNFPGRFSGRQFSNSRSEMNVSTLELGDSALYLCASSPNRESGYEQYFGPGTRLTVT.

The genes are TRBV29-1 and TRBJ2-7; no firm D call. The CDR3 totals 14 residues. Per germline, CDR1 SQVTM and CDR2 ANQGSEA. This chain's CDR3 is CSATDRVPSYEQYF. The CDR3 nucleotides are TGCAGTGCCACCGACCGGGTCCCCTCCTACGAGCAGTACTTC.

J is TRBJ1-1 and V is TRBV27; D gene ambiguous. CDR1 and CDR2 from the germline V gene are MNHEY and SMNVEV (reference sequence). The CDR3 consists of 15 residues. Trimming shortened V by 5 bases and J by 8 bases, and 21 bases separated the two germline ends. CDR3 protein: CASSPNSRTTGEAFF. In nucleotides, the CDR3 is TGTGCCAGCAGTCCCAATTCCCGGACGACGGGAGAAGCTTTCTTT.

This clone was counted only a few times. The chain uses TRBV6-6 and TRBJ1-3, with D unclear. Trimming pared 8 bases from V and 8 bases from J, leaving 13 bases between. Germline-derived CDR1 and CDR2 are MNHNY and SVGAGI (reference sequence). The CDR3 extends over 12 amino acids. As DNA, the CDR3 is TGTGCCAGCGGGCATCTTCGAGACACCATATATTTT. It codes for CASGHLRDTIYF.

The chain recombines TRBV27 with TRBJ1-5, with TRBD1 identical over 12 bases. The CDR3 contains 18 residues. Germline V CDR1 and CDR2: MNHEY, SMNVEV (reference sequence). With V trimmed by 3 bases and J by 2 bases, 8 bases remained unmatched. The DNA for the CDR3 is TGTGCCAGCAGTTTTGCCGGGACAGGGGGCGAGGGCAATCAGCCCCAGCATTTT. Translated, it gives CASSFAGTGGEGNQPQHF.

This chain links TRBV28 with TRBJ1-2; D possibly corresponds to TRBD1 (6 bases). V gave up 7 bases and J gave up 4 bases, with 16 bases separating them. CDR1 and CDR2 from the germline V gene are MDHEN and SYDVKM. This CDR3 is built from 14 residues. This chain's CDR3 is CASKKQGEGYGYTF. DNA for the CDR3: TGTGCCAGCAAAAAACAGGGCGAGGGCTATGGCTACACCTTC.

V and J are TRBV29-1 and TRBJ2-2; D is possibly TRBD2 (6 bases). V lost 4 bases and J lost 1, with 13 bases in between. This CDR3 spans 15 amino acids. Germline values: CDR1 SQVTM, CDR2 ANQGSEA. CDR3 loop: CSVALPGRNTGELFF. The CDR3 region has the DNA TGCAGCGTTGCCCTCCCCGGGAGGAACACCGGGGAGCTGTTTTTT.

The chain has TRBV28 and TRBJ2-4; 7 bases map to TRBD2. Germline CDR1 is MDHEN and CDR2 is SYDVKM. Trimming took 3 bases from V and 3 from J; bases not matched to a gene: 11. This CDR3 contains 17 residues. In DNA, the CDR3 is TGTGCCAGCAGTTTCCCCCTGCAGGCTAGCGGCAAAAACATTCAGTACTTC. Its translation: CASSFPLQASGKNIQYF.

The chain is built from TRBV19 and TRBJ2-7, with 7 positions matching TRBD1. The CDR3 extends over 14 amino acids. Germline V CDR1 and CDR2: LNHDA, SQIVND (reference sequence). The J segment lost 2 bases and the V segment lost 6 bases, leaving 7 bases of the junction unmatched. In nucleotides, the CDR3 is TGTGCCAGTAGCCCCGGGCAGGGGGCCTACGAGCAGTACTTC. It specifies CASSPGQGAYEQYF.

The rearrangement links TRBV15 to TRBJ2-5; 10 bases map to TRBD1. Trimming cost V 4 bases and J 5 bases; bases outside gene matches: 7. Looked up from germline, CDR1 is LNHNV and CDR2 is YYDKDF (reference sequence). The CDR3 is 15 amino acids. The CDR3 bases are TGTGCCACCAGCACCCACGACAGGGGGCGGGAGACCCAGTACTTC. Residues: CATSTHDRGRETQYF.

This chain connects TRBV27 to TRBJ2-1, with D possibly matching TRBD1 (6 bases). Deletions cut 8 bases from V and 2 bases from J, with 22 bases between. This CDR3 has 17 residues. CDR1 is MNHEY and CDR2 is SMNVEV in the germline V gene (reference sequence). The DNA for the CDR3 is TGTGCCAGCCAAAACCTTGAGGAACGGGACACCTACAATGAGCAGTTCTTC. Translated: CASQNLEERDTYNEQFF.

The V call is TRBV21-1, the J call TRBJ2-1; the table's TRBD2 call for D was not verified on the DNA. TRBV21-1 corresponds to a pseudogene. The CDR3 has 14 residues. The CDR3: CASSNKSTHNEQFF. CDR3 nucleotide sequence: TGTGCCAGCAGCAATAAGTCTACCCACAATGAGCAGTTCTTC.